The sequence of this TCR beta chain was determined in a study of shared clonotypes between healthy human individuals. Study-wide results and caveats: Shared clonotypes across all four donors exceeded non-shared ones in generation probability. The study's rarefaction showed incomplete sorted-subset sequencing despite large depth.

Remarks on this clone: Antigen unknown.

Trimming took off 1 base at V and 2 bases at J, with 15 bases between the two ends. The CDR3 is 16 amino acids. CDR1 is SGHNT and CDR2 is YYREEE in the germline V gene (reference sequence). Donors had no recently reported acute infections or vaccinations and were HIV-negative. Caucasian adults living in Nashville, Tennessee, provided all samples. This table comes from immunoSEQ multiplex PCR, and its TCRdb copy is limited to in-frame clones, with some not included. The sample comprises 980,000 or so clones, over 60% of which are singletons, and 1.5% rests with the top ten. The sequenced sample was memory CD4+ T cells sorted from blood. Subset specified: CD45RA-negative fraction. This chain connects TRBV5-4 to TRBJ1-2; the D is unclear. The TCR was taken from a man aged 18 to 29 in good health. The CDR3 DNA reads TGTGCCAGCAGCTTGTTTGAGAGGAAAGGAAACTATGGCTACACCTTC. Residues: CASSLFERKGNYGYTF.